The present entry profiles one T cell receptor (beta chain) with its context. Its antigen is not known. This entry belongs to a study of shared clonotypes between healthy human individuals. Study-level findings and limits: Approximately 5% was the fraction of naive CD4 clonotypes found shared across a handful of donors. In having few donors, the study represented limited genetic and exposure-history diversity.

Sequenced by immunoSEQ multiplex PCR; TCRdb stores in-frame clones only, minus some. The data contain approximately 810,000 clones, 90% to 95% of them singletons. CD45RO-negative, CCR7-positively selected cells formed the naive CD8 fraction, excluding terminally differentiated effector memory CD45RA+ cells. Free of recent acute infections or vaccinations, the donors were healthy HIV-negative adults. This TCR was sampled from a young man in good health. The sequencing input was naive CD8+ T cells sorted from blood.

CDR3 nucleotide sequence: TGTGCCAGCAGCATAATGCGGGTGACCGACGAGACCCAGTACTTC. Translation: CASSIMRVTDETQYF. The chain is built from TRBV7-9 and TRBJ2-5, with D possibly matching TRBD2 (5 bases). V lost 5 bases and J lost 5, with 18 bases in between. This CDR3 has 15 amino acids. CDR1 is SEHNR and CDR2 is FQNEAQ in the germline V gene (reference sequence).